This T cell receptor beta chain stems from a study of blood T cell repertoires in COVID-19 (TCRdb year 2020). For the study in its entirety: Samples from collaborators originated in the United States, Italy and Spain and spanned both the acute and convalescent phases of COVID-19. The repertoires were released in a freely available public database meant as a resource for research on the immune response to SARS-CoV-2. Deeply sampled blood TCRbeta repertoires from subjects exposed to, actively infected with, or recovered from COVID-19 were included in the dataset. The material from the prospective study consisted of cDNA or gDNA derived from T cells, B-cell-depleted T cells, or PBMCs. Where HLA class I and class II types were available, the types were taken from metadata supplied by the sample provider, not from assay-based typing. A de-identified subject ID, COVID-19 status, age in years and sex were almost always included in the sample metadata. Samples came from the ongoing ImmuneRACE study (first 160 participants) plus 1,254 subjects from 6 global collaborators. The research as a whole found: The amount of clinical and demographic metadata varied by source and participant and was provided uncurated.

TCRbeta CDR3 regions were amplified from genomic DNA by means of the immunoSEQ Assay, a bias-controlled multiplex PCR. The study's processing was this. The number of nucleated cells in each sample was estimated from the amplification of reference gene primers within the assay. To quantify the absolute abundance of each unique TCRbeta CDR3 rearrangement, sequence reads were collapsed and filtered. Productive Simpson clonality was computed per sample as the square root of Simpson's diversity index over productive rearrangements. Sourced from immuneACCESS, this table was stored by TCRdb with only in-frame sequences that have V and J called. A share of the clones is absent; for the studies checked, an unresolved V gene accounts for under half, and the remainder has no known explanation. From that table come the V and J calls and clone size; the DNA was used to work out D and trimming. This sample holds fewer than 250,000 clones; approximately 80% were observed only once. In total, the top ten clones hold 15% to 20% of the sample.

Whole blood was collected in K2EDTA tubes by collaborating institutions according to the institutions' own protocols. For TCRbeta analysis, collaborators shipped samples as frozen whole blood, isolated PBMCs, or DNA extracted from either of those sample types. V is shortened by 10 bases, J by 4 bases, and the region joining them spans 13 bases. The CDR3 goes from the cysteine to the phenylalanine over 12 residues. Only the CDR3 portion is preserved as DNA: 36 bases, with reading frame beginning at the first base. CDR1 MDHEN and CDR2 SYDVKM are derived from the germline V gene. On this clone: What this receptor recognizes is not known. The record has no base qualities; no much larger clone is one base away.

Input material: peripheral blood. The chain was built from TRBV28 and TRBJ1-1; the D gene assignment is ambiguous. This receptor was obtained from a man aged 25 to 45 with active or convalescent COVID-19. The sequenced DNA: TGTGCCACCCCCCCGAGAGGCACTGAAGCTTTCTTT. Translated, it gives CATPPRGTEAFF.